These 10 T cell receptor beta chains share one sample of origin, sequenced in a study of blood T cells in healthy people across ages. It was with a sample-barcoded 5' primer and a J-beta primer mix that a second PCR of about 6 to 11 cycles was run. TCRdb re-called the 5' RACE reads through MiXCR, storing one row per CDR3 protein. The repertoire holds about a million distinct CDR3 sequences, roughly 50% seen once, with around an eighth in the top ten. The sequenced sample was blood. The receptors come from a man aged 25 to 45 in good health.

In this sample, this clonotype turned up a few times. The chain employs TRBV6-1 and TRBJ2-7; 7 nucleotides align to TRBD1. Germline loops: CDR1 MNHNS, CDR2 SASEGT. This CDR3 has 14 amino acids. J lost 2 bases, V lost 3 bases, and 4 bases had no gene match. The CDR3 DNA reads as TGTGCCAGCAGTGAGGGGACAGCCGCCTACGAGCAGTACTTC. Protein sequence: CASSEGTAAYEQYF.

The rearrangement links TRBV6-5 to TRBJ2-7; no definite D call. CDR3 length: 12 residues. CDR1 and CDR2 from the germline V gene are MNHEY and SVGAGI. V was shortened by 5 bases and J by 5 bases, with 10 bases between the two germline ends. The CDR3 here is CASSPGCHEQYF. CDR3 DNA sequence: TGTGCCAGCAGTCCAGGCTGCCACGAGCAGTACTTC.

This clonotype was counted between two and nine times. This sequence joins TRBV20-1 and TRBJ1-5; D not resolved. The V gene lost 1 base and the J gene lost 2 bases, with 9 bases spanning the gap. This CDR3 comprises 14 residues. The germline CDR1 and CDR2 sequences are DFQATT and SNEGSKA (reference sequence). The CDR3 loop is CSARGLLGNQPQHF. DNA for the CDR3: TGCAGTGCTAGAGGTTTGTTGGGCAATCAGCCCCAGCATTTT.

The chain uses TRBV7-9 and TRBJ1-4; 10 positions match TRBD1. Looked up from germline, CDR1 is SEHNR and CDR2 is FQNEAQ (reference sequence). V dropped 5 bases and J dropped 7; count of bases not matched to a gene: 13. CDR3 size: 17 residues. Written as DNA, the CDR3 is TGTGCCAGCAGCCCATTTACTACTCGGGACAGGGGTGAAAAACTGTTTTTT. Protein sequence: CASSPFTTRDRGEKLFF.

In its sample, this clonotype was seen a few times. The rearrangement links TRBV27 to TRBJ2-1; D ambiguous. The CDR3 extends over 13 amino acids. The V and J ends lost 3 bases and 7 bases respectively, with 10 bases between them. Per germline, CDR1 MNHEY and CDR2 SMNVEV (reference sequence). The CDR3 sequence: CASSFDRSNEQFF. For the CDR3, the DNA is TGTGCCAGCAGTTTCGATCGGTCGAATGAGCAGTTCTTC.

This sequence joins TRBV20-1 and TRBJ1-1; 11 bases line up with TRBD1. CDR1 is DFQATT and CDR2 is SNEGSKA in the germline V gene (reference sequence). V was pared by 3 bases and J by 4 bases, with 4 bases of the junction left unmatched. This CDR3 region has 14 residues. This CDR3 reads CSASWTGGGTEAFF. The CDR3 bases are TGCAGTGCTAGTTGGACAGGGGGCGGCACTGAAGCTTTCTTT.

The genes are TRBV4-3 and TRBJ2-7, with D unresolved. CDR1 LGHNA and CDR2 YSLEER come from the germline V gene. This CDR3 contains 15 residues. Trimming shortened V by 0 bases and J by 1 base, and 10 bases separated the two germline ends. CDR3 sequence: CASSQDWAPSYEQYF. In DNA, the CDR3 is TGCGCCAGCAGCCAAGACTGGGCCCCTTCCTACGAGCAGTACTTC.

This rearrangement joins TRBV28 to TRBJ2-7; 7 nucleotides line up with TRBD2. CDR3 length equals 12 residues. Germline V gene lookup returns CDR1 MDHEN and CDR2 SYDVKM. The DNA for the CDR3 is TGTGCTTGTGGGACTACCACCCACGAGCAGTACTTC. Translating gives CACGTTTHEQYF.

V and J are TRBV20-1 and TRBJ1-5, with D possibly being TRBD1 (5 bases). CDR1 is DFQATT and CDR2 is SNEGSKA in the germline V gene (reference sequence). V lost 2 bases and J 1 base, leaving 12 bases between the germline ends. The CDR3 runs 15 residues. The CDR3 region is CSARTGGLSNQPQHF. CDR3 nucleotides: TGCAGTGCTAGAACCGGGGGACTAAGCAATCAGCCCCAGCATTTT.

The chain recombines TRBV3-1 with TRBJ2-7; the match to TRBD2 covers 11 bases. The germline CDR1 and CDR2 sequences are LGHDT and YNNKEL (reference sequence). CDR3 size: 15 residues. The junction had 9 bases not matched to a gene; V was cut back by 7 bases and J by 4 bases. CDR3 sequence (DNA): TGTGCCAGCACCCCGACTAGCGGGACTTATTACGAGCAGTACTTC. Its protein product is CASTPTSGTYYEQYF.